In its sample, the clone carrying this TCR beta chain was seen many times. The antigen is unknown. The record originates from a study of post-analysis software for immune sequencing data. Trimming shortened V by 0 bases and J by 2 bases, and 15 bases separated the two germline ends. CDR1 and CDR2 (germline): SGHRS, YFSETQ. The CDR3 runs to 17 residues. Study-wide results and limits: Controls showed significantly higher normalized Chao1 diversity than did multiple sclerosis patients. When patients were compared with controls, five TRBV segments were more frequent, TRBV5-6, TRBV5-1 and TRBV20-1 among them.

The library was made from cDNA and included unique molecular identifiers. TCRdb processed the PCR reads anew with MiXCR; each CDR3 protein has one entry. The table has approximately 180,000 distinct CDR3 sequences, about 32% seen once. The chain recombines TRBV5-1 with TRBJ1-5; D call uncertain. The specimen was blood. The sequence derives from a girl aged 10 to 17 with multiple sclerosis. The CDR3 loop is CASSLGPAPSGNQPQHF. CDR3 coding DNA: TGCGCCAGCAGCTTGGGACCGGCCCCGAGCGGCAATCAGCCCCAGCATTTT.